This record covers a single TCR beta chain. The data were obtained in a study of blood T cell repertoires in COVID-19. Original analysis: Amplification from reference gene primers served as the basis for estimated nucleated cell counts. This table comes from immunoSEQ multiplex PCR, and its TCRdb copy is limited to in-frame clones, with some not included. V, J and clone size were drawn from that table, and D and trimming were deduced from the DNA. The sample holds 400,000 to 450,000 clones, around 90% seen once. V gave up 1 base and J gave up 9 bases, with 13 bases separating them. There are 15 residues in the CDR3. Germline CDR1 SGHDN, CDR2 FVKESK.

The TCR was taken from a man between 18 and 35 years old who had recovered from COVID-19. This chain connects TRBV14 to TRBJ1-6; D is perhaps TRBD1 (5 bases). Sequenced input: PBMCs or T cells enriched from blood (not recorded which). The CDR3 DNA reads as TGTGCCAGCAGCCAAGGGGGACTAACTGGTTCACCCCTCCACTTT. It specifies CASSQGGLTGSPLHF.